This T cell receptor beta chain was captured by sequencing in a study of T cells in localized non-small cell lung cancer. Broader study findings: The study detected a median about 60 of the top 100 tumor clones in adjacent lung. Uninvolved adjacent lung had the highest recorded T cell clonality, with tumor below it. Only one tumor region was sequenced, so heterogeneity remains possible.

Trimming removed 5 bases at V and 10 bases at J, with 12 bases between. The CDR3 has 13 residues. Germline assignment: CDR1 LNHDA and CDR2 SQIVND (reference sequence). Assay: immunoSEQ multiplex PCR; the TCRdb copy retains only in-frame clones and omits some. The sample yields 11,000 or so clones, approximately 87% seen once. Concerning this clone itself: What it binds is unknown.

This sequence originates from a male donor at least 60 years old with stage I lung adenocarcinoma. The material was peripheral blood, obtained before any cancer treatment. The chain couples TRBV19 to TRBJ1-6; D gene unclear. For the CDR3, the DNA is TGTGCCAGTAGTGTCCGAGCGGAGTCACCCCTCCACTTT. It is translated as CASSVRAESPLHF.